Listed below are T cell receptor beta chains from one sample, sequenced in a study of technical replicates of blood from a handful of donors. The method was immunoSEQ multiplex PCR; TCRdb's version includes in-frame clones alone and lacks a portion of them. The sample includes about 66,000 clones, 80% to 95% of them seen just once. The sequenced sample was PBMCs. These receptors originate from a human donor in good health. Some clones in this sample may be carry-over from other donors' samples. Both conserved end residues are part of each CDR3. The D gene is left open where the match is weak. Not all rows give a size; the values are once, few, many and, for expanded clones, a class.

d_call clone_size j_call v_call cdr3_aa cdr3_nt
NA NA TRBJ1-1 TRBV5-1 CASSMGTARGTEAFF TGCGCCAGCAGCATGGGCACGGCGAGGGGGACTGAAGCTTTCTTT
NA NA TRBJ2-1 TRBV7-3 CASSLRGGDSYNEQFF TGTGCCAGCAGCTTACGGGGTGGAGACTCCTACAATGAGCAGTTCTTC
TRBD2 NA TRBJ2-1 TRBV7-2 CASSLPTSGSISYNEQFF TGTGCCAGCAGCCTCCCTACAAGCGGGAGCATCTCCTACAATGAGCAGTTCTTC
TRBD2 once TRBJ2-2 TRBV18 CASSPGLANTGELFF TGTGCCAGCTCACCGGGACTAGCGAACACCGGGGAGCTGTTTTTT
NA NA TRBJ1-4 TRBV30 CAWEGGRGSNEKLFF TGTGCCTGGGAAGGCGGGAGGGGGTCTAATGAAAAACTGTTTTTT
NA NA TRBJ2-5 TRBV6-6 CASSYSGTSGETQYF TGTGCCAGCAGTTACTCCGGGACATCGGGAGAGACCCAGTACTTC
TRBD2 NA TRBJ2-3 TRBV7-2 CASSTRGGKDTQYF TGTGCCAGCAGCACTCGGGGGGGCAAAGATACGCAGTATTTT
NA NA TRBJ2-5 TRBV5-4 CASSLYRYEETQYF TGTGCCAGCAGCTTGTATCGCTACGAAGAGACCCAGTACTTC
TRBD1 NA TRBJ1-2 TRBV7-9 CASSPGQGESYGYTF TGTGCCAGCAGCCCAGGACAGGGTGAGAGCTATGGCTACACCTTC
TRBD2 NA TRBJ2-3 TRBV7-8 CASSLGPSGHTDTQYF TGTGCCAGCAGCTTAGGGCCTAGCGGACACACAGATACGCAGTATTTT
NA NA TRBJ2-7 TRBV6-1 CASSEGQYYEQYF TGTGCCAGCAGTGAAGGGCAGTACTACGAGCAGTACTTC
NA NA TRBJ1-1 TRBV5-4 CASSLTGRNTEAFF TGTGCCAGCAGCTTGACAGGGCGGAACACTGAAGCTTTCTTT
TRBD1 NA TRBJ1-2 TRBV6-5 CASSTGTGEDYGYTF TGTGCCAGCAGTACCGGGACAGGGGAGGACTATGGCTACACCTTC
NA once TRBJ2-7 TRBV6-6 CASTGPSYEQYF TGTGCCAGCACAGGGCCTTCGTACGAGCAGTACTTC
NA NA TRBJ2-1 TRBV18 CASSLGQYNEQFF TGTGCCAGCTCACTTGGACAGTACAATGAGCAGTTCTTC
NA NA TRBJ1-2 TRBV5-6 CASSLTGSNYGYTF TGTGCCAGCAGCTTGACGGGGAGTAACTATGGCTACACCTTC
NA NA TRBJ2-3 TRBV15 CATSRDNQDYTDTQYF TGTGCCACCAGCAGAGATAATCAGGACTACACAGATACGCAGTATTTT
NA NA TRBJ1-2 TRBV6-5 CASRDTAFGYTF TGTGCCAGCCGGGACACGGCATTCGGCTACACCTTC
NA NA TRBJ1-1 TRBV7-2 CASSSHERTEAFF TGTGCCAGCAGCTCACATGAGCGGACTGAAGCTTTCTTT
NA NA TRBJ2-7 TRBV12-5 CASGEGNREQYF TGTGCTAGTGGGGAGGGGAATCGGGAGCAGTACTTC
NA NA TRBJ1-2 TRBV19 CASSEYGQGYTF TGTGCCAGTTCTGAATACGGACAGGGCTACACCTTC
TRBD1 NA TRBJ1-1 TRBV18 CASSRGQGDTEAFF TGTGCCAGCTCACGGGGACAGGGGGACACTGAAGCTTTCTTT
NA NA TRBJ1-4 TRBV6-5 CASSPEQGREKLFF TGTGCCAGCAGTCCGGAACAGGGACGGGAAAAACTGTTTTTT
TRBD1 NA TRBJ1-2 TRBV7-2 CASSLETGAGYTF TGTGCCAGCAGCTTAGAGACAGGGGCTGGCTACACCTTC
NA NA TRBJ2-7 TRBV7-6 CASSLGGKIYEQYF TGTGCCAGCAGCTTAGGCGGGAAGATCTACGAGCAGTACTTC
TRBD2 NA TRBJ2-1 TRBV6-5 CASSVAGANNEQFF TGTGCCAGCAGTGTAGCGGGAGCGAACAATGAGCAGTTCTTC
NA NA TRBJ2-1 TRBV5-6 CASSFPSLDEQFF TGTGCCAGCAGCTTCCCGTCCCTTGATGAGCAGTTCTTC